The sequence of this T cell receptor (beta chain) was determined in a study of blood T cell repertoires in COVID-19. Assay: immunoSEQ multiplex PCR; the TCRdb copy retains only in-frame clones and omits some. The table lists over 200,000 clones, under 90% of them singletons. This receptor was taken from a woman of 80 years or more with active or convalescent COVID-19. The sample consisted of peripheral blood.

CDR3 in DNA: TGTGCCTGGACTCGGGACAGGATGGACGAGCAGTTCTTC. It translates to CAWTRDRMDEQFF. This chain joins TRBV30 and TRBJ2-1; 8 nucleotides agree with TRBD1. Germline V CDR1 and CDR2: GTSNPN, SVGIG (reference sequence). The ends lost 4 bases at V and 10 bases at J; junction bases unmatched: 9. The CDR3 is 13 residues long.